This T cell receptor beta chain was captured by sequencing in a study of graft-versus-host responses after intestinal transplantation. Notes on the study in general: Allografts carried high graft-versus-host to host-versus-graft clonal ratios in patients having graft-donor T cell macrochimerism. HvG clone declines early post-transplant were associated with peak circulating GvH levels.

Each mixed lymphocyte reaction held 200,000 CFSE-labeled responders and 200,000 irradiated violet-dye-labeled stimulators. Repertoires were generated with immunoSEQ multiplex PCR, while TCRdb's copy carries only in-frame clones and drops some. The table has 20,000 to 25,000 clones, less than 40% seen once. CDR1 GTSNPN and CDR2 SVGIG come from the germline V gene (reference sequence). This CDR3 comprises 21 residues. Trimming removed 1 base from V and 7 bases from J; junction bases left unmatched: 21. The rearrangement joins TRBV30 to TRBJ2-3, with 15 bases lining up with TRBD2. The sample was alloreactive CD8+ T cells from a mixed lymphocyte reaction culture, taken before intestinal transplant. Specified subset: CFSE-low proliferating T cells sorted from roughly six-day pre-transplant mixed lymphocyte reaction (GvH or HvG direction). This receptor was obtained from a human patient who received an intestinal transplant. The CDR3: CAWSGIDSGLAGGPHTNTQYF. In DNA form, the CDR3 reads TGTGCCTGGAGTGGAATCGACAGTGGACTAGCGGGAGGGCCCCACACGAATACGCAGTATTTT.